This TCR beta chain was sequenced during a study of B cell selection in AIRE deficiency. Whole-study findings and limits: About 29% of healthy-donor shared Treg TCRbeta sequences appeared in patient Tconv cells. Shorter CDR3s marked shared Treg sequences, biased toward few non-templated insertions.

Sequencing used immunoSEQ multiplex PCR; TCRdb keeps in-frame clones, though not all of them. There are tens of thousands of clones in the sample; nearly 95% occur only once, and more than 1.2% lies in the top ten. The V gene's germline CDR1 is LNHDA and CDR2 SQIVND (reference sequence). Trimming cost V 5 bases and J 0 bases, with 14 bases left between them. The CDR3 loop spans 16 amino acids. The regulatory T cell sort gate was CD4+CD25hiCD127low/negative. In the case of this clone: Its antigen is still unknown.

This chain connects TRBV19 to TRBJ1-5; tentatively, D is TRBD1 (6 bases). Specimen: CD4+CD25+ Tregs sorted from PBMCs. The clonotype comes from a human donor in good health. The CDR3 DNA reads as TGTGCCAGTAGTTCGCCCACAGGGATTAGCAATCAGCCCCAGCATTTT. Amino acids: CASSSPTGISNQPQHF.